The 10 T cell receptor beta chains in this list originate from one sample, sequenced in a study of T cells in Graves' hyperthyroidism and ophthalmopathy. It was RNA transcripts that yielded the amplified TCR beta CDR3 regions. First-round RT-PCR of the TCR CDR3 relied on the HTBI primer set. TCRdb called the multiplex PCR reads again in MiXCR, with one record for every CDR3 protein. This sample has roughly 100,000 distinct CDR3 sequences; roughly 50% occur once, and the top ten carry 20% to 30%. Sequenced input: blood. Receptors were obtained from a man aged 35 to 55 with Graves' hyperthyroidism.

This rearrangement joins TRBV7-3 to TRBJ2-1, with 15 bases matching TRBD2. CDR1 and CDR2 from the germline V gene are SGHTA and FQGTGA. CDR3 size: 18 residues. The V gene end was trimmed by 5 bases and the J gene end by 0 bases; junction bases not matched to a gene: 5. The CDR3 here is CASSAGTSGRSSYNEQFF. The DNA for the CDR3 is TGTGCCAGCAGCGCGGGGACTAGCGGGAGGAGCTCCTACAATGAGCAGTTCTTC.

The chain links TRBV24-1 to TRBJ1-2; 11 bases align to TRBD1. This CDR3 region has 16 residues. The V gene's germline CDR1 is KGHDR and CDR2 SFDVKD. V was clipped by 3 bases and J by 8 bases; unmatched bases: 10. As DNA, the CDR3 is TGTGCCACCAGTGATACTCCCGGGACAGGGGGAATCGGCTACACCTTC. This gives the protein CATSDTPGTGGIGYTF.

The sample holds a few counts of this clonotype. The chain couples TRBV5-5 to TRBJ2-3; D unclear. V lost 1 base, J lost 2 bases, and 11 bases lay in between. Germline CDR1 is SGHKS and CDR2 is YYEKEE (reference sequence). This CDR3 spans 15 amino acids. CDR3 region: CASSLYHGLTDTQYF. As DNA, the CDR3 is TGTGCCAGCAGCTTGTATCATGGGCTCACAGATACGCAGTATTTT.

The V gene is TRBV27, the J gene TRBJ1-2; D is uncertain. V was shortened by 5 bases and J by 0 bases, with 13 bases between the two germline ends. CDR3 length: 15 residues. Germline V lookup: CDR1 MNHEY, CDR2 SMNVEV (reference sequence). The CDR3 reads CASSLSGVSNYGYTF. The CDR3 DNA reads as TGTGCCAGCAGTCTCTCCGGGGTATCTAACTATGGCTACACCTTC.

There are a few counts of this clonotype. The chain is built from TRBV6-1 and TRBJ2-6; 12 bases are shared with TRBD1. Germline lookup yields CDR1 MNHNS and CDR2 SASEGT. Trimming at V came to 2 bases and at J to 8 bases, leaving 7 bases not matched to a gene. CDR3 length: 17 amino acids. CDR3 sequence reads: CASSEKGTGGVTNVLTF. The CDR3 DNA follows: TGTGCCAGCAGTGAAAAAGGGACAGGGGGCGTTACCAACGTCCTGACTTTC.

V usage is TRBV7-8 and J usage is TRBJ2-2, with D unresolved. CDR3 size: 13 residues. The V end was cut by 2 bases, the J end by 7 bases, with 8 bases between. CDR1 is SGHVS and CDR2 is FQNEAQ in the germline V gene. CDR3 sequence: CASSLYPSGELFF. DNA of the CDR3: TGTGCCAGCAGCTTATACCCCAGCGGGGAGCTGTTTTTT.

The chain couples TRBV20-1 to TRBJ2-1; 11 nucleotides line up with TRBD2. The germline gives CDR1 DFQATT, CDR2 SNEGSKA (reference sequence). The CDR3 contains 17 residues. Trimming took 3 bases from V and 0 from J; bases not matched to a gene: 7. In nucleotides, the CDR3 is TGCAGTGCTAGGTGGACTAGCGGGTCTTACTCCTACAATGAGCAGTTCTTC. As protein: CSARWTSGSYSYNEQFF.

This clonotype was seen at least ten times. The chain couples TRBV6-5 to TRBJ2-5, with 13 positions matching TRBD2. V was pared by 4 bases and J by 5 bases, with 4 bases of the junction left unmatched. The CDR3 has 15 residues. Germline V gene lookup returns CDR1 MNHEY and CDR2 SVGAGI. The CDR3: CASSSGTSGIETQYF. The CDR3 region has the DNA TGTGCCAGCAGTTCCGGGACTAGCGGGATCGAGACCCAGTACTTC.

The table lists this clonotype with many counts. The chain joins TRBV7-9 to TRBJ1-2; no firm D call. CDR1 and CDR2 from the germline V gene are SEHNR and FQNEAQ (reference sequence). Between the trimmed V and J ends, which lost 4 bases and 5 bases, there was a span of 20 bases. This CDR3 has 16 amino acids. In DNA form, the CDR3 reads TGTGCCAGCAGCTCGGCCAACACAGAGTTTGGGTATGGCTACACCTTC. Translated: CASSSANTEFGYGYTF.

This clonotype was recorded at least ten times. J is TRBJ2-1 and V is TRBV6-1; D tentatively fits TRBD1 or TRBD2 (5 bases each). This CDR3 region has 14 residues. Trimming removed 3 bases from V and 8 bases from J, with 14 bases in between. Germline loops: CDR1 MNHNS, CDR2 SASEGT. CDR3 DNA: TGTGCCAGCAGTGAGGGGGACCTTCCGTATGAGCAGTTCTTC. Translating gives CASSEGDLPYEQFF.